This record covers a single T cell receptor beta chain. Those enrolled in Seattle joined during active infection and were followed longitudinally afterward. This specimen belongs to a study of blood T cell repertoires in COVID-19. Study as a whole: Samples taken during acute and convalescent COVID-19 were collected in the United States, Italy and Spain.

From germline, CDR1 is SGHRS and CDR2 YFSETQ. CDR3 size: 14 residues. V shed 2 bases, J shed 5 bases, and the junction held 2 bases outside the gene matches. Per the original methods: Amplified reference gene primers provided the basis for estimating nucleated cell counts. Profiled with immunoSEQ multiplex PCR; TCRdb holds only in-frame clones, not every one. V and J calls and clone size are given by that table; D and trimming were obtained from the DNA. The repertoire holds about 130,000 clones, with around nine tenths as singletons. Sequenced material: peripheral blood. The origin of this receptor is a woman in her seventies with COVID-19, enrolled during active disease. The gene calls are TRBV5-1 and TRBJ1-4; the match to TRBD1 covers 8 bases. The CDR3 loop reads CASSLRDRNEKLFF. Written as DNA, the CDR3 is TGCGCCAGCAGCTTAAGGGACAGGAATGAAAAACTGTTTTTT. Together with reference TRBV5-1 and TRBJ1-4, the CDR3 gives the full variable domain: KAGVTQTPRYLIKTRGQQVTLSCSPISGHRSVSWYQQTPGQGLQFLFEYFSETQRNKGNFPGRFSGRQFSNSRSEMNVSTLELGDSALYLCASSLRDRNEKLFFGSGTQLSVL.